This TCR beta chain was captured in a study of cytomegalovirus exposure and HLA in healthy donors. The germline V gene has CDR1 MNHEY and CDR2 SMNVEV (reference sequence). There are 16 residues in the CDR3. V lost 7 bases to trimming and J lost 9 bases; unmatched junction nucleotides: 14. With 60 Vbeta and 13 Jbeta primers, the PCR was carried out. In the source study's methods: Later, an analysis found 80 million or so unique TCR beta chains, and 9.5 million to 11 million of these were shared. Method: immunoSEQ multiplex PCR; TCRdb's copy keeps in-frame clones and lacks some. Clonal size and the V and J genes are those of that table, whereas D and trimming came from the DNA. The sample lists some 120,000 clones; approximately 78% were seen once. Study results and caveats: Earlier analysis found most TCR beta V segments productive about 90% or about 30% of the time. A later analysis found that most CMV-associated TCR beta chains appeared HLA-restricted. V- and J-gene trimming in TCR beta was tied to a missense DCLRE1C variant by an analysis performed later.

Details on this clone: Its specificity is not known.

The sample consisted of PBMCs. This sequence joins TRBV27 and TRBJ2-1; TRBD2 matches at 11 bases. The receptor was isolated from a man aged 25-45 years in good health and CMV-seropositive. CDR3 protein: CASNPNHSGRVSEQFF. CDR3 nucleotides: TGTGCCAGCAATCCCAACCATAGCGGGAGGGTCAGTGAGCAGTTCTTC.